This TCR beta chain is drawn from a study of tumor-infiltrating lymphocytes in primary liver carcinoma. Total RNA (approximately 450 ng) served as template for TCR beta cDNA synthesis primed by a constant-region primer. Libraries for TCR beta were built through three nested multiplex PCR rounds, which together made up a slightly modified ARM-PCR procedure. A C-beta reverse primer and TRBV1-TRBV30 forward primers served in each of the first two PCR rounds, at about 10 cycles apiece. In TCRdb, the multiplex PCR reads were re-called with MiXCR into one record per CDR3 protein. The sample contains about 180,000 distinct CDR3 sequences, around 60% of which appear only once. The blood RNA (from unsorted whole blood) was obtained, and germline DNA was also extracted. Collected before surgery were four milliliters of peripheral blood. This clonotype has just a few counts. The antigen remains unidentified.

Study results and limitations: In tumor-adjacent and tumor-blood pairs, overlap was lower than in tumor region pairs. Relative to blood, tumors carried a significantly larger fraction of the repertoire in their top 250 clones (p = 0.039).

The CDR3 runs to 15 residues. V lost 4 bases and J lost 1, with 13 bases in between. Germline V CDR1 and CDR2: SQVTM, ANQGSEA. The sequence was collected from a man aged 35 to 55 with primary liver carcinoma and hepatitis B virus infection. The V and J genes are TRBV29-1 and TRBJ1-4, with D tentatively TRBD1 (5 bases). Sequencing was carried out using peripheral blood. CDR3 DNA: TGCAGCGTTGTGAGCAGGGTGTTAACTAATGAAAAACTGTTTTTT. As protein: CSVVSRVLTNEKLFF.